This note documents a single TCR beta chain sequence. Indicated time point: after neoadjuvant nivolumab, at surgical resection. Stage II-IVA oral cavity squamous cell carcinoma was new and untreated by systemic or radiation therapy. Most PBMC samples had roughly 0.45 ug input DNA in six replicates. Clones were read by immunoSEQ multiplex PCR, and TCRdb kept only the in-frame ones, dropping some. The sample lists fewer than 10,000 clones, about 70% occurring once. The CDR3 has 13 amino acids. CDR1 and CDR2 (germline): SGHVS, FQNEAQ. Trimming took off 0 bases at V and 9 bases at J, with 9 bases between the two ends. These data belong to a study of neoadjuvant anti-PD-1 for oral cavity cancer. Study information: Before surgery, most patients got three to four biweekly 3 mg/kg nivolumab doses.

The chain has TRBV7-8 and TRBJ2-1, with D unresolved. The TCR comes from a person aged 35-79 years with oral cavity squamous cell carcinoma. Source: PBMCs, taken after nivolumab (anti-PD-1) treatment. The CDR3 DNA reads as TGTGCCAGCAGCTTAGCAGGCGCCGGTGAGCAGTTCTTC. It specifies CASSLAGAGEQFF.